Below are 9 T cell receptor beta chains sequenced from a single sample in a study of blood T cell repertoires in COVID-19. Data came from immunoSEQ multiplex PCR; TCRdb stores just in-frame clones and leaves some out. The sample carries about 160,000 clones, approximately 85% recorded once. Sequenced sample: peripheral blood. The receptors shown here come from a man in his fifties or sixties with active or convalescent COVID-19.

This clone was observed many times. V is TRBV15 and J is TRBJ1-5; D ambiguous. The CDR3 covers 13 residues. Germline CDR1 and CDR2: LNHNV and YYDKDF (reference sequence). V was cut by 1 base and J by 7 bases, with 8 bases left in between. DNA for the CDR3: TGTGCCACCAGCAGAGTGGTCGGGCAGCCCCAGCATTTT. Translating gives CATSRVVGQPQHF.

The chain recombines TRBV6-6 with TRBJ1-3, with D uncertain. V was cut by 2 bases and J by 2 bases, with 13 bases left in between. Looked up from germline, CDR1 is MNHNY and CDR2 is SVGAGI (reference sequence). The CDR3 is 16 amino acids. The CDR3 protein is CASSYGGPAAGNTIYF. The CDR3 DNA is TGTGCCAGCAGTTACGGCGGTCCGGCAGCTGGAAACACCATATATTTT.

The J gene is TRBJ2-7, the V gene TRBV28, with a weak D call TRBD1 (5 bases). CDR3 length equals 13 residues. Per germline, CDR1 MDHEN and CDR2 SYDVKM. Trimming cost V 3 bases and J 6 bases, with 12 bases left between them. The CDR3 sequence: CASSLPGIGEQYF. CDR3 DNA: TGTGCCAGCAGTTTGCCAGGGATCGGCGAGCAGTACTTC. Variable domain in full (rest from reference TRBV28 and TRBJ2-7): DVKVTQSSRYLVKRTGEKVFLECVQDMDHENMFWYRQDPGLGLRLIYFSYDVKMKEKGDIPEGYSVSREKKERFSLILESASTNQTSMYLCASSLPGIGEQYFGPGTRLTVT.

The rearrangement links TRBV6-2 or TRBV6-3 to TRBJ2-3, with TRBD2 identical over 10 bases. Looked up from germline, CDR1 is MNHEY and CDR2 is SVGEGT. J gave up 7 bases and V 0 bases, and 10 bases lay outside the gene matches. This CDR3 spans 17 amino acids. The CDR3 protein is CASSYSTVLAGRNTQYF. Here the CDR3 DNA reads TGTGCCAGCAGTTACTCGACGGTACTAGCGGGAAGGAATACGCAGTATTTT.

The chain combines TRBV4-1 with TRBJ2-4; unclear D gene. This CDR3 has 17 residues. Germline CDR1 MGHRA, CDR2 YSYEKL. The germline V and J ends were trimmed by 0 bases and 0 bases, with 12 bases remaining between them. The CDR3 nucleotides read TGCGCCAGCAGCCAAGATGGCCAGGTTTTAGCCAAAAACATTCAGTACTTC. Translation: CASSQDGQVLAKNIQYF.

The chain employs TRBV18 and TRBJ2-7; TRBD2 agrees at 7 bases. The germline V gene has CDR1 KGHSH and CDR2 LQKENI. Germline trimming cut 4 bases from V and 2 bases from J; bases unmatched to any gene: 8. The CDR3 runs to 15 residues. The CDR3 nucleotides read TGTGCCAGCTCACTTGGACTAGATCGGACCTACGAGCAGTACTTC. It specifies CASSLGLDRTYEQYF.

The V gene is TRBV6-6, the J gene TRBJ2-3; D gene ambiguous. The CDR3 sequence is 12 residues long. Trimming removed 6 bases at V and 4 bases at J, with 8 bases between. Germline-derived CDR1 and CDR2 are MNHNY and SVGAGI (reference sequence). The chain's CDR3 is CASSPEADTQYF. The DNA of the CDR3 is TGTGCCAGCAGCCCTGAGGCAGATACGCAGTATTTT.

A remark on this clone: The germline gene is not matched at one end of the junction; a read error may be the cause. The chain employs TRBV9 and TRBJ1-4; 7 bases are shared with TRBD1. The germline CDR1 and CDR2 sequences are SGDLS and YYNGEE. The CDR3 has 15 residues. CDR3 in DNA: TGTGCCAGCAGCCTCAGTGAGGGGGCTAAGGAAAAACTGTTTTTT. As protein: CASSLSEGAKEKLFF.

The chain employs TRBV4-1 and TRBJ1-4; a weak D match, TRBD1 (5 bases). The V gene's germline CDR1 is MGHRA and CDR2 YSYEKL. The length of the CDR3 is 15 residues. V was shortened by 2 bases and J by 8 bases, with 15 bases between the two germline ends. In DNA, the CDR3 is TGCGCCAGCAGCCAACCGGACACGACCAGAGAAAAACTGTTTTTT. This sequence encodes CASSQPDTTREKLFF.